These 4 T cell receptor beta chains were sequenced from one sample in a study of CD8+CD57+ T cells in acquired aplastic anemia. CDR3 and TCR beta VDJ profiling relied on genomic DNA as the template. MiXCR was run by TCRdb on the reads, yielding one entry per CDR3 protein. Here the sample spans roughly 300,000 distinct CDR3 sequences, 55% to 60% being singletons. The material sequenced was sorted CD4+, CD8+, or CD8+CD57+ T cells (not recorded which) from PBMCs. These receptors were obtained from a human donor with severe aplastic anemia or a healthy control (not recorded which).

V is TRBV5-6 and J is TRBJ1-2; 8 nucleotides line up with TRBD1. J lost 0 bases, V lost 3 bases, and 1 base had no gene match. The CDR3 contains 14 residues. Germline-derived CDR1 and CDR2 are SGHDT and YYEEEE. The DNA of the CDR3 is TGTGCCAGCAGCTCGACAGGGGCTAACTATGGCTACACCTTC. Amino acids: CASSSTGANYGYTF. Combining the CDR3 with reference TRBV5-6 and TRBJ1-2 gives the whole variable domain DAGVTQSPTHLIKTRGQQVTLRCSPKSGHDTVSWYQQALGQGPQFIFQYYEEEERQRGNFPDRFSGHQFPNYSSELNVNALLLGDSALYLCASSSTGANYGYTFGSGTRLTVV.

The V and J genes are TRBV7-2 and TRBJ1-5; a possible D gene is TRBD1 (6 bases). The germline V gene has CDR1 SGHTA and CDR2 FQGNSA. The CDR3 is 15 amino acids. The V end was cut by 3 bases, the J end by 1 base, with 10 bases between. The CDR3 sequence: CASSFDRTSNQPQHF. In nucleotides, the CDR3 is TGTGCCAGCAGCTTCGACAGGACGAGCAATCAGCCCCAGCATTTT.

The chain employs TRBV19 and TRBJ1-5; D is possibly TRBD1 (6 bases). The germline V gene has CDR1 LNHDA and CDR2 SQIVND (reference sequence). Trimming left V 3 bases short and J 7 bases short, with 13 bases between. The CDR3 contains 14 residues. This CDR3 is CASSIKGGQQPQHF. CDR3 sequence (DNA): TGTGCCAGTAGTATCAAAGGGGGGCAACAGCCCCAGCATTTT.

This clonotype was detected once. The chain couples TRBV7-2 to TRBJ2-3, with 9 bases lining up with TRBD2. The V gene's germline CDR1 is SGHTA and CDR2 FQGNSA. Germline trimming cut 6 bases from V and 4 bases from J; bases unmatched to any gene: 8. The CDR3 sequence is 15 residues long. The CDR3 protein is CASRAGTSSPDTQYF. Here the CDR3 DNA reads TGTGCCAGCAGGGCCGGGACTAGCTCTCCAGATACGCAGTATTTT.